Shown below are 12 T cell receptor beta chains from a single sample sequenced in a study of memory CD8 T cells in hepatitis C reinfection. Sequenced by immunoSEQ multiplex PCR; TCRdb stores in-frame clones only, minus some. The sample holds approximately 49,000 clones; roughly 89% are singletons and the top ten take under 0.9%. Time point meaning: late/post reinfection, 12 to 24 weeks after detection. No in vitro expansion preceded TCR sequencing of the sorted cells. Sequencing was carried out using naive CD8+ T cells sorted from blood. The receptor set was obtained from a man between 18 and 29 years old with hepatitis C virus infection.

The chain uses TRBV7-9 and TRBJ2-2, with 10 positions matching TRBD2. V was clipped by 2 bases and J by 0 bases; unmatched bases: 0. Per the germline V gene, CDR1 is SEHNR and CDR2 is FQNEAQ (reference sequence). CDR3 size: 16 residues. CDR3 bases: TGTGCCAGCAGCTTAAGCGGGGGGGCGAACACCGGGGAGCTGTTTTTT. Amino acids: CASSLSGGANTGELFF. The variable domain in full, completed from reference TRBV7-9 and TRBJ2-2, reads DTGVSQNPRHKITKRGQNVTFRCDPISEHNRLYWYRQTLGQGPEFLTYFQNEAQLEKSRLLSDRFSAERPKGSFSTLEIQRTEQGDSAMYLCASSLSGGANTGELFFGEGSRLTVL.

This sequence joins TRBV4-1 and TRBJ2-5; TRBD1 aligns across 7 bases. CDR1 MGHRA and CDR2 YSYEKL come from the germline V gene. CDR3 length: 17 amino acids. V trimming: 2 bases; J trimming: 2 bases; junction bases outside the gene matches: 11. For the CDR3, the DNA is TGCGCCAGCAGCCAATGGCCAACAGGGGATAATCAAGAGACCCAGTACTTC. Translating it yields CASSQWPTGDNQETQYF.

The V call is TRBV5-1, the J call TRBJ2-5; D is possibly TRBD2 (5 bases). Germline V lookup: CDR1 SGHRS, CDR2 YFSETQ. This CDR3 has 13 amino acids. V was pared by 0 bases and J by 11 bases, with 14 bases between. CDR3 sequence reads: CASSLDSLREQYF. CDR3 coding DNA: TGCGCCAGCAGCTTGGACAGCTTGAGGGAGCAGTACTTC.

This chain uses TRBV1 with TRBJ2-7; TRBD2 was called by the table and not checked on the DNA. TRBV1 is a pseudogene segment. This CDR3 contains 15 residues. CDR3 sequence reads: CTSSRQGYGRDEQYF. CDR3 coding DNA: TGCACCAGCAGCCGCCAGGGTTACGGGAGGGACGAGCAGTACTTC.

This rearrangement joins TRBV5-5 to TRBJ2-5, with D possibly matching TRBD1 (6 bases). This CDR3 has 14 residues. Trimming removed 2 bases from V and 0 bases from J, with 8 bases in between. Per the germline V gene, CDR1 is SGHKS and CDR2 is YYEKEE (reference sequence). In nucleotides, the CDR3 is TGTGCCAGCAGCTTCGGACAGAACCAAGAGACCCAGTACTTC. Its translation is CASSFGQNQETQYF. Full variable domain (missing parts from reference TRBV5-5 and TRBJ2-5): DAGVTQSPTHLIKTRGQQVTLRCSPISGHKSVSWYQQVLGQGPQFIFQYYEKEERGRGNFPDRFSARQFPNYSSELNVNALLLGDSALYLCASSFGQNQETQYFGPGTRLLVL.

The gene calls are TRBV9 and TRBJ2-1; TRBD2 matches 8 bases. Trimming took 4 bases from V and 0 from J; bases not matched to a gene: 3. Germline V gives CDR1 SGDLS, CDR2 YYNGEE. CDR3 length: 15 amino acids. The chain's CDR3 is CASSPSGSSYNEQFF. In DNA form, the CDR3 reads TGTGCCAGCAGCCCCAGCGGGAGCTCCTACAATGAGCAGTTCTTC.

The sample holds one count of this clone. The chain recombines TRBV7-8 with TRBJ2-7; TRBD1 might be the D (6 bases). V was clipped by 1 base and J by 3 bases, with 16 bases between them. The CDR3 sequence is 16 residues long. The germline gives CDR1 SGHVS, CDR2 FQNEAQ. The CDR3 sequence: CASSLGAGTTHYEQYF. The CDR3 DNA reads TGTGCCAGCAGCTTAGGGGCCGGGACAACGCACTACGAGCAGTACTTC.

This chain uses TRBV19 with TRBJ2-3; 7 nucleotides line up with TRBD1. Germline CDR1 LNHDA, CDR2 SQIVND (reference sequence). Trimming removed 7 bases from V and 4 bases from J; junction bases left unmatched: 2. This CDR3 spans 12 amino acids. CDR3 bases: TGTGCCAGTACCACAGGGGCAGATACGCAGTATTTT. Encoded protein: CASTTGADTQYF.

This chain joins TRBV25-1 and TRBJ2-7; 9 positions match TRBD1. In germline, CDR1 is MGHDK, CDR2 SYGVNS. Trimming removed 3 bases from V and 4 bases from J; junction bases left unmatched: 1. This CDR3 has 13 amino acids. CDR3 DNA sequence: TGTGCCAGCAGTGAGGGGACAGGGTACGAGCAGTACTTC. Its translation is CASSEGTGYEQYF.

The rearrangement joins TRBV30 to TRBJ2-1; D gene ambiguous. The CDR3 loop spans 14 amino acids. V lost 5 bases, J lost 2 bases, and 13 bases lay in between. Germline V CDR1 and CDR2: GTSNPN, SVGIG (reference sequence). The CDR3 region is CAWSTERTYNEQFF. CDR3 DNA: TGTGCCTGGTCTACAGAAAGGACCTACAATGAGCAGTTCTTC.

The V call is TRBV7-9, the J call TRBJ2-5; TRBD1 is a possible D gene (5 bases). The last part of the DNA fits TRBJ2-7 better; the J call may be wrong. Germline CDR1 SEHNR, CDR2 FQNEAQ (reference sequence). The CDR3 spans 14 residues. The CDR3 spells CASSLGSGYYEQYF. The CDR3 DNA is TGTGCCAGCAGCTTAGGGTCAGGGTACTACGAGCAGTACTTC.

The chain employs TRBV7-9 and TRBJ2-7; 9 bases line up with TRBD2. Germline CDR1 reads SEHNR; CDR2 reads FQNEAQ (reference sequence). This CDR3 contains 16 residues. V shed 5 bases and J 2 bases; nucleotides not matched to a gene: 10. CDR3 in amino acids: CASSPRGGGAPYEQYV. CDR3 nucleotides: TGTGCCAGCAGCCCAAGGGGCGGGGGGGCGCCCTACGAGCAGTACGTC.